This T cell receptor (beta chain) was recorded in a study of shared clonotypes between healthy human individuals. Sequencing used immunoSEQ multiplex PCR; TCRdb keeps in-frame clones, though not all of them. The table records around 2,000,000 clones, about 95% of them present only once. CD45RO-negative, CCR7-positively selected cells formed the naive CD8 fraction, excluding terminally differentiated effector memory CD45RA+ cells. Sequencing was performed on naive CD8+ T cells sorted from blood. This receptor was taken from a man aged 18 to 30 in good health.

This chain's CDR3 is CASSLLFPDTQYF. CDR3 sequence (DNA): TGTGCCAGCAGCTTACTCTTCCCAGATACGCAGTATTTT. The genes are TRBV5-6 and TRBJ2-3; no firm D call. The CDR3 loop spans 13 amino acids. CDR1 is SGHDT and CDR2 is YYEEEE in the germline V gene. V was trimmed by 2 bases and J by 4 bases, leaving 8 bases between them.